The 16 T cell receptor beta chains below come from one sample, sequenced in a study of blood T cell repertoires in COVID-19. TCRdb's copy holds only in-frame clones and misses some; the assay was immunoSEQ multiplex PCR. This table holds nearly 350,000 clones, approximately 90% found once. Sequenced input: peripheral blood. The receptor set was obtained from a woman aged 18-29 years who had recovered from COVID-19.

The chain is built from TRBV11-3 and TRBJ2-1; D ambiguous. Germline CDR1 is SGHNT and CDR2 is YENEEA. V was pared by 1 base and J by 4 bases, with 8 bases between. There are 14 residues in the CDR3. The CDR3: CASSLALAYNEQFF. The CDR3 DNA is TGTGCCAGCAGCTTAGCCTTAGCATACAATGAGCAGTTCTTC. The entire variable domain, with the rest obtained from reference TRBV11-3 and TRBJ2-1, is as follows: EAGVVQSPRYKIIEKKQPVAFWCNPISGHNTLYWYLQNLGQGPELLIRYENEEAVDDSQLPKDRFSAERLKGVDSTLKIQPAELGDSAVYLCASSLALAYNEQFFGPGTRLTVL.

The DNA of the CDR3 is TGTGCCAGCAGCTTCCGGGACAGGGGGGGAGGCTACAATGAGCAGTTCTTC. Amino acid sequence: CASSFRDRGGGYNEQFF. The chain links TRBV6-2 or TRBV6-3 to TRBJ2-1; 11 nucleotides agree with TRBD1. Germline CDR1 reads MNHEY; CDR2 reads SVGEGT. The CDR3 runs 17 residues. The V and J ends lost 6 bases and 3 bases, in that order; junction bases with no gene match: 10.

Here the CDR3 reads CASSPRLAGGVNEQFF. The CDR3 DNA sequence: TGTGCCAGCTCACCACGACTAGCGGGAGGTGTGAATGAGCAGTTCTTC. The rearrangement uses TRBV18 and TRBJ2-1; 13 nucleotides align to TRBD2. Germline CDR1 reads KGHSH; CDR2 reads LQKENI. The ends lost 1 base at V and 7 bases at J; junction bases unmatched: 4. CDR3 length: 16 amino acids.

The rearrangement joins TRBV10-1 to TRBJ2-1, with 7 bases identical to TRBD1. Germline V gene sequence: CDR1 WNHNN, CDR2 SYGVQD (reference sequence). V trimming: 3 bases; J trimming: 6 bases; junction bases outside the gene matches: 5. The CDR3 spans 14 residues. This CDR3 reads CASSDRGIPNEQFF. In nucleotides, the CDR3 is TGCGCCAGCAGTGACAGGGGGATTCCCAATGAGCAGTTCTTC.

The rearrangement links TRBV6-5 to TRBJ2-7, with 7 bases fitting TRBD1. The CDR3 is 14 residues long. Looked up from germline, CDR1 is MNHEY and CDR2 is SVGAGI. After removal of 4 bases from V and 2 bases from J, the junction contained 5 bases not matched to a gene. For the CDR3, the DNA is TGTGCCAGCAGTTTTGGACAGGTAACCTACGAGCAGTACGTC. It translates to CASSFGQVTYEQYV.

The chain's CDR3 is CASSGRREGANTGELFF. The CDR3 DNA sequence: TGTGCCAGCAGCGGACGACGGGAGGGCGCGAACACCGGGGAGCTGTTTTTT. V gene TRBV9 combines with J gene TRBJ2-2; 8 nucleotides line up with TRBD2. Unmatched junction bases numbered 7, after V lost 3 bases and J lost 0 bases. The CDR3 loop spans 17 amino acids. In germline, CDR1 is SGDLS, CDR2 YYNGEE. Drawing the rest from reference TRBV9 and TRBJ2-2, the complete variable domain is DSGVTQTPKHLITATGQRVTLRCSPRSGDLSVYWYQQSLDQGLQFLIQYYNGEERAKGNILERFSAQQFPDLHSELNLSSLELGDSALYFCASSGRREGANTGELFFGEGSRLTVL.

DNA of the CDR3: TGTGCCAGCAGTTTCCTCTATCCGGGACAGATCCCCGGGGAGCTGTTTTTT. Amino acids: CASSFLYPGQIPGELFF. The chain joins TRBV27 to TRBJ2-2, with 7 bases that match TRBD1. The CDR3 consists of 17 residues. V trimming: 3 bases; J trimming: 6 bases; junction bases outside the gene matches: 13. Germline values: CDR1 MNHEY, CDR2 SMNVEV (reference sequence).

The chain employs TRBV4-1 and TRBJ2-2; 12 nucleotides line up with TRBD2. Trimming at V came to 0 bases and at J to 6 bases, leaving 5 bases not matched to a gene. This CDR3 is 17 amino acids long. Germline CDR1 MGHRA, CDR2 YSYEKL. This CDR3 is CASSQDSASGRAGELFF. In DNA form, the CDR3 reads TGCGCCAGCAGCCAAGATTCAGCTAGCGGGAGGGCCGGGGAGCTGTTTTTT.

The chain is built from TRBV5-4 and TRBJ2-3; weak D call: TRBD2 (5 bases). The CDR3 runs to 16 residues. Trimming shortened V by 4 bases and J by 1 base, and 16 bases separated the two germline ends. Germline CDR1 SGHNT, CDR2 YYREEE (reference sequence). The CDR3 DNA reads as TGTGCCAGCAGCCCCCGCACGGGGTCCCGCACAGATACGCAGTATTTT. It yields the protein CASSPRTGSRTDTQYF.

The CDR3 protein is CASSHGIRWSYEQYV. CDR3 in DNA: TGTGCCAGCAGCCACGGGATACGCTGGTCCTACGAGCAGTACGTC. The chain is built from TRBV11-3 and TRBJ2-7, with a tentative D call TRBD2 (5 bases). Germline loops: CDR1 SGHNT, CDR2 YENEEA. The CDR3 contains 15 residues. The V and J ends lost 5 bases and 1 base respectively, with 15 bases between them.

The CDR3 DNA reads TGTGCCAGCAGCGAAAAAAGCCCTCCTGTACTAGCCGAAACATACGAGCAGTACGTC. Its protein product is CASSEKSPPVLAETYEQYV. This rearrangement joins TRBV21-1 to TRBJ2-7; the D segment call TRBD2 is taken from the table without a DNA check. TRBV21-1 is a documented pseudogene. This CDR3 region has 19 residues.

The V gene is TRBV5-4, the J gene TRBJ1-1; perhaps TRBD1 as D (6 bases). There are 14 residues in the CDR3. The V gene's germline CDR1 is SGHNT and CDR2 YYREEE (reference sequence). V was clipped by 0 bases and J by 1 base, with 7 bases between them. The CDR3 DNA follows: TGTGCCAGCAGCTTGGACAGGGAGAACACTGAAGCTTTCTTT. Its protein is CASSLDRENTEAFF.

This clone was observed once. The gene calls are TRBV19 and TRBJ2-2; the match to TRBD2 covers 7 bases. Trimming took 8 bases from V and 2 from J; bases not matched to a gene: 11. The germline V gene encodes CDR1 LNHDA and CDR2 SQIVND (reference sequence). The CDR3 contains 16 residues. The CDR3 DNA sequence: TGTGCCAGTGGTCTCCGGGCGGGAGTCAACACCGGGGAGCTGTTTTTT. Residues: CASGLRAGVNTGELFF.

This chain connects TRBV10-3 to TRBJ1-1; 10 bases map to TRBD1. In germline, CDR1 is ENHRY, CDR2 SYGVKD. Germline trimming cut 0 bases from V and 6 bases from J; bases unmatched to any gene: 10. The CDR3 covers 17 residues. In nucleotides, the CDR3 is TGTGCCATCAGTGAGTCGACAGGGGGCGTCGAACTGGCTGAAGCTTTCTTT. This sequence encodes CAISESTGGVELAEAFF.

This clone was recorded only once. V gene TRBV5-4 combines with J gene TRBJ1-2, with unresolved D. Germline assignment: CDR1 SGHNT and CDR2 YYREEE (reference sequence). The CDR3 is made up of 12 amino acids. The V end was cut by 4 bases, the J end by 8 bases, with 12 bases between. The CDR3 region is CASSPSEGGYTF. CDR3 DNA sequence: TGTGCCAGCAGCCCCTCGGAGGGAGGCTACACCTTC.

This clone was counted once. The rearrangement uses TRBV5-8 and TRBJ1-2; 7 positions match TRBD1. J was trimmed by 0 bases and V by 6 bases; bases with no gene match: 14. CDR1 SGHTS and CDR2 YDEGEE come from the germline V gene. The CDR3 totals 17 residues. The chain's CDR3 is CASTSMDRRISNYGYTF. DNA for the CDR3: TGTGCCAGCACCTCGATGGACAGGCGGATATCTAACTATGGCTACACCTTC.